Described below is a single T cell receptor (beta chain) sequence and its context. Antigen specificity is unknown. These data belong to a study of beta chain features in type 1 diabetes. Based on CD45RO/CCR7/CD25/CD127/CD95/CD27, CD4+ regulatory, stem cell-like memory, naive and central memory cells were sorted. Trimming left V 8 bases short and J 0 bases short, with 11 bases between. In germline, CDR1 is SQVTM, CDR2 ANQGSEA. The CDR3 totals 12 residues. All of the isolated RNA was reverse transcribed, so expressed TCRB transcripts were sequenced. Sequenced naive, central memory and regulatory T cell samples produced an average of about 3.9 million reads. Sequencing was performed with immunoSEQ multiplex PCR; in TCRdb, only in-frame clones are kept and a portion is missing. The sample lists 150,000 to 200,000 clones, around 63% occurring once. Study-level points and caveats: All four CD4+ subsets of Type 1 diabetes patients contained TCRB CDR3s that were moderately but significantly shorter.

The chain carries TRBV29-1 and TRBJ2-7, with a tentative D call TRBD1 (6 bases). This receptor was identified in a man aged 25-40 years with type 1 diabetes. The sequenced sample consisted of naive CD4+ T cells from blood. The CDR3 DNA follows: TGCAGCTCCCGGGACACCTCCTACGAGCAGTACTTC. Protein product: CSSRDTSYEQYF.